This TCR beta chain was profiled in a study of blood T cells in healthy people across ages. Study-level results: Total diversity from one million sequenced T cells was likely underestimated.

The germline V gene encodes CDR1 SGHTA and CDR2 FQGNSA. V was clipped by 1 base and J by 7 bases, with 11 bases between them. The CDR3 runs 13 residues. The authors drew about 9.9 milliliters of peripheral blood from each donor. Isolation of PBMCs gave at least 6 million cells per sample. The extraction recovered at least 5.5 micrograms of total RNA per sample. A note on this clonotype: Antigen specificity is unknown.

For the second PCR, which ran for about 7 to 11 cycles, a sample-barcoded 5' primer and a J-beta primer mix were used. Via MiXCR, TCRdb re-called the 5' RACE reads, giving one row per CDR3 protein. The data contain roughly 730,000 distinct CDR3 sequences, roughly three fifths of them singletons. The V and J genes are TRBV7-2 and TRBJ2-7; D is uncertain. This sequence originates from a middle-aged man in good health. The sample taken for sequencing was blood. CDR3 protein: CASSLGVYWEQYF. In DNA form, the CDR3 reads TGTGCCAGCAGCTTAGGAGTCTACTGGGAGCAGTACTTC.